The entry below describes one T cell receptor (beta chain). This entry belongs to a study of blood T cell repertoires in COVID-19. Some clones are missing from TCRdb's copy, which holds only in-frame ones; the method was immunoSEQ multiplex PCR. The sample holds tens of thousands of clones; 80% to 95% are singletons and the top ten take approximately 3%. The sequenced sample consisted of peripheral blood. The TCR originated in a man in his fifties with acute or convalescent COVID-19.

This CDR3 is CASRADRGIYNEQFF. The CDR3 coding sequence is TGTGCCAGCAGAGCCGACAGGGGAATCTACAATGAGCAGTTCTTC. The gene calls are TRBV6-5 and TRBJ2-1; 8 nucleotides match TRBD1. Germline lookup yields CDR1 MNHEY and CDR2 SVGAGI. There are 15 residues in the CDR3. The V and J ends lost 6 bases and 3 bases, in that order; junction bases with no gene match: 7.